Below, 32 T cell receptor beta chains from the same sample are listed, as sequenced in a study of T cell changes during pregnancy in multiple sclerosis. Profiled with immunoSEQ multiplex PCR; TCRdb holds only in-frame clones, not every one. The sample has roughly 47,000 clones, approximately 90% seen once; the top ten hold approximately 8%. Sequenced here: CD8+ T cells from peripheral blood mononuclear cells, sampled in the second trimester of pregnancy. These receptors came from a female donor with multiple sclerosis, enrolled in a pregnancy study.

V is TRBV13 and J is TRBJ2-7, with a tentative D call TRBD2 (5 bases). Between the trimmed V and J ends, which lost 4 bases and 7 bases, there was a span of 14 bases. The CDR3 consists of 13 residues. From germline, CDR1 is PRHDT and CDR2 FYEKMQ (reference sequence). CDR3 nucleotides: TGTGCCAGCAGCTCCGGATACACGGGGGAGCAGTACTTC. It codes for CASSSGYTGEQYF.

This clone was recorded only once. The V gene is TRBV29-1, the J gene TRBJ2-7; D may be TRBD1 (6 bases). Germline loops: CDR1 SQVTM, CDR2 ANQGSEA. This CDR3 has 15 residues. Trimming removed 7 bases at V and 0 bases at J, with 19 bases between. The CDR3 spells CSASRNRDSSYEQYF. CDR3 nucleotide sequence: TGCAGCGCTTCCCGTAACAGGGATAGCTCCTACGAGCAGTACTTC.

The chain couples TRBV13 to TRBJ1-1, with D perhaps matching TRBD1 (5 bases). The germline V and J ends were trimmed by 5 bases and 7 bases, with 23 bases remaining between them. The CDR3 covers 16 residues. From germline, CDR1 is PRHDT and CDR2 FYEKMQ (reference sequence). CDR3 sequence reads: CASSPPKWGVTVEAFF. The CDR3 nucleotides are TGTGCCAGCAGCCCCCCTAAGTGGGGGGTTACAGTTGAAGCTTTCTTT.

This rearrangement joins TRBV4-1 to TRBJ2-7; no definite D call. V was cut by 0 bases and J by 7 bases, with 7 bases left in between. This CDR3 is built from 12 residues. CDR1 is MGHRA, CDR2 YSYEKL, per germline. This CDR3 is CASSQDGAEQYF. The CDR3 region has the DNA TGCGCCAGCAGCCAAGATGGAGCGGAGCAGTACTTC.

The chain employs TRBV29-1 and TRBJ2-5, with 9 bases that match TRBD1. Germline V gene data show CDR1 as SQVTM and CDR2 as ANQGSEA. The V and J ends lost 6 bases and 5 bases, in that order; junction bases with no gene match: 7. The CDR3 loop spans 13 amino acids. The CDR3 reads CSVGQGFTETQYF. In DNA form, the CDR3 reads TGCAGCGTGGGACAGGGATTCACGGAGACCCAGTACTTC.

This chain connects TRBV7-8 to TRBJ2-3; weak D call: TRBD2 (6 bases). Germline V gives CDR1 SGHVS, CDR2 FQNEAQ. The V end was cut by 6 bases, the J end by 2 bases, with 21 bases between. This CDR3 is built from 17 residues. DNA of the CDR3: TGTGCCAGCAGACTTACCCCGGGACTCCTACACACAGATACGCAGTATTTT. Translated: CASRLTPGLLHTDTQYF.

V and J are TRBV29-1 and TRBJ1-2, with a weak D call TRBD1 (6 bases). The germline gives CDR1 SQVTM, CDR2 ANQGSEA. This CDR3 contains 13 residues. Trimming cost V 6 bases and J 4 bases, with 15 bases left between them. The CDR3 reads CSVYRDGGYGYTF. CDR3 nucleotide sequence: TGCAGCGTCTACAGGGATGGGGGCTATGGCTACACCTTC.

V is TRBV19 and J is TRBJ1-5, with a weak D call TRBD1 (5 bases). This CDR3 is 16 amino acids long. V was trimmed by 5 bases and J by 4 bases, leaving 18 bases between them. In germline, CDR1 is LNHDA, CDR2 SQIVND (reference sequence). Here the CDR3 reads CASSELMGLLNQPQHF. The CDR3 DNA sequence: TGTGCCAGTAGTGAGCTTATGGGACTCCTGAATCAGCCCCAGCATTTT.

The V gene is TRBV2, the J gene TRBJ2-7; 7 nucleotides line up with TRBD1. V was clipped by 4 bases and J by 10 bases; unmatched bases: 10. The CDR3 has 13 residues. From germline, CDR1 is SNHLY and CDR2 FYNNEI. This CDR3 is CASSGSGQEAQYF. As DNA, the CDR3 is TGTGCCAGCAGTGGATCAGGACAGGAAGCCCAGTACTTC. The variable domain in full, completed from reference TRBV2 and TRBJ2-7, reads EPEVTQTPSHQVTQMGQEVILRCVPISNHLYFYWYRQILGQKVEFLVSFYNNEISEKSEIFDDQFSVERPDGSNFTLKIRSTKLEDSAMYFCASSGSGQEAQYFGPGTRLTVT.

This rearrangement joins TRBV13 to TRBJ2-2; 8 positions match TRBD1. This CDR3 is 13 amino acids long. In germline, CDR1 is PRHDT, CDR2 FYEKMQ (reference sequence). The trim removed 6 bases at V and 6 bases at J, leaving 3 bases unmatched. The DNA for the CDR3 is TGTGCCAGCAGGGGACAGGCCTCCGGGGAGCTGTTTTTT. It translates to CASRGQASGELFF.

The V and J genes are TRBV6-5 and TRBJ1-1, with D tentatively TRBD1 (5 bases). Per germline, CDR1 MNHEY and CDR2 SVGAGI. The CDR3 extends over 15 amino acids. With 2 bases removed from V and 0 bases from J, the gap between germline ends came to 10 bases. CDR3 sequence: CASSYREGMNTEAFF. CDR3 bases: TGTGCCAGCAGTTACCGGGAGGGGATGAACACTGAAGCTTTCTTT.

The chain couples TRBV29-1 to TRBJ1-2; D unclear. The CDR3 extends over 10 amino acids. V lost 4 bases and J 6 bases, leaving 6 bases between the germline ends. Per the germline V gene, CDR1 is SQVTM and CDR2 is ANQGSEA. Here the CDR3 DNA reads TGCAGCGTTGTGGAGAATGGCTACACCTTC. As protein: CSVVENGYTF.

The rearrangement uses TRBV25-1 and TRBJ2-2; 13 positions agree with TRBD2. V was clipped by 6 bases and J by 6 bases; unmatched bases: 7. Germline values: CDR1 MGHDK, CDR2 SYGVNS. The CDR3 is made up of 16 amino acids. The CDR3 protein is CASRVTSGGLAGELFF. The CDR3 DNA sequence: TGTGCCAGCAGGGTGACTAGCGGGGGGTTAGCCGGGGAGCTGTTTTTT. Full variable domain (missing parts from reference TRBV25-1 and TRBJ2-2): EADIYQTPRYLVIGTGKKITLECSQTMGHDKMYWYQQDPGMELHLIHYSYGVNSTEKGDLSSESTVSRIRTEHFPLTLESARPSHTSQYLCASRVTSGGLAGELFFGEGSRLTVL.

V gene TRBV27 combines with J gene TRBJ1-1, with 8 bases aligning to TRBD1. The CDR3 sequence is 16 residues long. The J segment lost 0 bases and the V segment lost 4 bases, leaving 7 bases of the junction unmatched. The germline V gene has CDR1 MNHEY and CDR2 SMNVEV (reference sequence). This chain's CDR3 is CASSSGTGALNTEAFF. The CDR3 coding sequence is TGTGCCAGCAGTTCTGGGACAGGAGCACTGAACACTGAAGCTTTCTTT.

This clone was counted only a few times. This chain joins TRBV4-1 and TRBJ1-5, with D tentatively TRBD1 (6 bases). With 0 bases removed from V and 9 bases from J, the gap between germline ends came to 18 bases. Germline V gives CDR1 MGHRA, CDR2 YSYEKL. This CDR3 has 16 residues. The CDR3 region has the DNA TGCGCCAGCAGCCAAGAGCTAGGGAGGGGGATGTTGCCCCAGCATTTT. It specifies CASSQELGRGMLPQHF.

V and J are TRBV5-4 and TRBJ2-1; 8 positions agree with TRBD1. Trimming at V came to 2 bases and at J to 5 bases, leaving 18 bases not matched to a gene. Germline lookup yields CDR1 SGHNT and CDR2 YYREEE (reference sequence). The CDR3 has 19 residues. DNA of the CDR3: TGTGCCAGCAGCTTAGAACAGGGGGGTCGGACCTCACTGAACAATGAGCAGTTCTTC. Translation: CASSLEQGGRTSLNNEQFF.

This clone occurred once. J is TRBJ1-2 and V is TRBV13; a weak D match, TRBD1 (5 bases). This CDR3 region has 16 residues. Looked up from germline, CDR1 is PRHDT and CDR2 is FYEKMQ (reference sequence). V gave up 5 bases and J gave up 0 bases, with 16 bases separating them. CDR3 sequence (DNA): TGTGCCAGCAGCCCAAGAACAGGTTCAGCTAACTATGGCTACACCTTC. Translating gives CASSPRTGSANYGYTF.

The V gene is TRBV21-1, the J gene TRBJ1-2; the table's D call TRBD1 went unverified against the DNA. TRBV21-1 corresponds to a pseudogene. This CDR3 region has 17 residues. Here the CDR3 reads CASSKWGGRVGSYGYTF. The DNA for the CDR3 is TGTGCCAGCAGCAAATGGGGCGGCAGGGTTGGTAGCTATGGCTACACCTTC.

The gene calls are TRBV5-6 and TRBJ2-7; the D gene is possibly TRBD1 (6 bases). From germline, CDR1 is SGHDT and CDR2 YYEEEE. Trimming stripped 2 bases from V and 5 bases from J, with 8 bases between. This CDR3 is built from 12 residues. CDR3 in amino acids: CASSFTGNEQYF. DNA of the CDR3: TGTGCCAGCAGCTTCACAGGGAACGAGCAGTACTTC.

The chain recombines TRBV6-6 with TRBJ1-5; a weak D match, TRBD1 (6 bases). The germline V gene encodes CDR1 MNHNY and CDR2 SVGAGI (reference sequence). There are 15 residues in the CDR3. Deletions cut 4 bases from V and 2 bases from J, with 12 bases between. CDR3 protein: CASSLAPGGNQPQHF. The CDR3 bases are TGTGCCAGCAGTTTGGCCCCAGGGGGCAATCAGCCCCAGCATTTT.

The chain is built from TRBV6-1 and TRBJ1-5; D gene unclear. The CDR3 length is 13 residues. V was trimmed by 10 bases and J by 1 base, leaving 11 bases between them. The V gene's germline CDR1 is MNHNS and CDR2 SASEGT. CDR3 sequence reads: CAIAVGSNQPQHF. CDR3 sequence (DNA): TGTGCCATCGCGGTAGGCAGCAATCAGCCCCAGCATTTT.

This chain connects TRBV7-9 to TRBJ2-1, with TRBD2 matching over 9 bases. V lost 3 bases, J lost 7 bases, and 4 bases stayed unmatched. CDR3 length: 14 residues. Germline V gives CDR1 SEHNR, CDR2 FQNEAQ (reference sequence). Here the CDR3 reads CASSFSGGENEQFF. The CDR3 bases are TGTGCCAGCAGCTTTAGCGGGGGTGAGAATGAGCAGTTCTTC.

The chain recombines TRBV4-1 with TRBJ1-1; no reliable D call. V lost 0 bases and J 5 bases, leaving 10 bases between the germline ends. Germline CDR1 MGHRA, CDR2 YSYEKL. The CDR3 sequence is 14 residues long. The CDR3 nucleotides read TGCGCCAGCAGCCAAGATTCCGGGGATACTGAAGCTTTCTTT. Protein product: CASSQDSGDTEAFF.

The V and J genes are TRBV13 and TRBJ1-1, with D perhaps TRBD1 (6 bases). Looked up from germline, CDR1 is PRHDT and CDR2 is FYEKMQ (reference sequence). The CDR3 has 15 residues. Trimming removed 6 bases at V and 0 bases at J, with 14 bases between. The CDR3 DNA follows: TGTGCCAGCAGAAAAAAGGGACACATGAACACTGAAGCTTTCTTT. Its translation is CASRKKGHMNTEAFF.

V gene TRBV11-2 combines with J gene TRBJ1-3; D gene ambiguous. There are 10 residues in the CDR3. Germline CDR1 SGHAT, CDR2 FQNNGV. V was clipped by 8 bases and J by 4 bases, with 3 bases between them. The CDR3 region has the DNA TGTGCCAGCTTAGGAAACACCATATATTTT. Protein: CASLGNTIYF.

The chain joins TRBV5-6 to TRBJ1-6; D may be TRBD1 (6 bases). The ends were cut back, 1 base at V and 5 bases at J, with 10 bases in the middle. Germline V gives CDR1 SGHDT, CDR2 YYEEEE. The CDR3 has 15 residues. CDR3: CASSLSYRDNSPLHF. DNA for the CDR3: TGTGCCAGCAGCTTGTCGTACAGGGATAATTCACCCCTCCACTTT. Using reference TRBV5-6 and TRBJ1-6 for the parts outside the CDR3, the full variable domain is DAGVTQSPTHLIKTRGQQVTLRCSPKSGHDTVSWYQQALGQGPQFIFQYYEEEERQRGNFPDRFSGHQFPNYSSELNVNALLLGDSALYLCASSLSYRDNSPLHFGNGTRLTVT.

V usage is TRBV9 and J usage is TRBJ2-4, with TRBD1 matching 9 bases. The V gene's germline CDR1 is SGDLS and CDR2 YYNGEE. This CDR3 has 17 amino acids. V was pared by 0 bases and J by 0 bases, with 4 bases of the junction left unmatched. CDR3 region: CASSVGRDRVAKNIQYF. Written as DNA, the CDR3 is TGTGCCAGCAGCGTAGGGAGGGACAGGGTAGCCAAAAACATTCAGTACTTC.

The chain couples TRBV19 to TRBJ2-7, with a tentative D call TRBD1 (6 bases). Trimming took off 0 bases at V and 2 bases at J, with 14 bases between the two ends. The CDR3 spans 16 residues. Germline V gene lookup returns CDR1 LNHDA and CDR2 SQIVND (reference sequence). CDR3 loop: CASSIDLEQGTYEQYF. The DNA for the CDR3 is TGTGCCAGTAGTATAGATCTGGAACAGGGCACCTACGAGCAGTACTTC.

The chain recombines TRBV11-2 with TRBJ2-1; 8 nucleotides match TRBD2. Germline CDR1 SGHAT, CDR2 FQNNGV. The CDR3 length is 15 residues. Unmatched junction bases numbered 9, after V lost 6 bases and J lost 5 bases. The CDR3 DNA sequence: TGTGCCAGCAGTCCCAGCGGGGGCTTGAACAATGAGCAGTTCTTC. This encodes CASSPSGGLNNEQFF.

This clone was detected only once. V usage is TRBV5-1 and J usage is TRBJ1-1, with D possibly being TRBD1 (5 bases). V lost 3 bases and J 1 base, leaving 13 bases between the germline ends. The CDR3 runs to 15 residues. Germline V gene lookup returns CDR1 SGHRS and CDR2 YFSETQ. The CDR3 spells CASSSKPQANTEAFF. The CDR3 DNA reads as TGCGCCAGCAGCTCGAAACCACAGGCGAACACTGAAGCTTTCTTT.

This rearrangement joins TRBV6-5 to TRBJ1-4, with TRBD1 matching over 10 bases. The CDR3 length is 16 residues. In germline, CDR1 is MNHEY, CDR2 SVGAGI. Trimming cost V 4 bases and J 5 bases; bases outside gene matches: 7. The DNA for the CDR3 is TGTGCCAGCAGTTTCCGCCCGGGACAGGGGAATGAAAAACTGTTTTTT. This gives the protein CASSFRPGQGNEKLFF.

The V and J genes are TRBV5-1 and TRBJ2-1, with D uncertain. V shed 4 bases and J shed 5 bases, with 7 bases lying between them. The CDR3 consists of 12 residues. CDR1 is SGHRS, CDR2 YFSETQ, per germline. CDR3 sequence reads: CASSPVHNEQFF. The CDR3 region has the DNA TGCGCCAGCAGCCCCGTCCACAATGAGCAGTTCTTC.